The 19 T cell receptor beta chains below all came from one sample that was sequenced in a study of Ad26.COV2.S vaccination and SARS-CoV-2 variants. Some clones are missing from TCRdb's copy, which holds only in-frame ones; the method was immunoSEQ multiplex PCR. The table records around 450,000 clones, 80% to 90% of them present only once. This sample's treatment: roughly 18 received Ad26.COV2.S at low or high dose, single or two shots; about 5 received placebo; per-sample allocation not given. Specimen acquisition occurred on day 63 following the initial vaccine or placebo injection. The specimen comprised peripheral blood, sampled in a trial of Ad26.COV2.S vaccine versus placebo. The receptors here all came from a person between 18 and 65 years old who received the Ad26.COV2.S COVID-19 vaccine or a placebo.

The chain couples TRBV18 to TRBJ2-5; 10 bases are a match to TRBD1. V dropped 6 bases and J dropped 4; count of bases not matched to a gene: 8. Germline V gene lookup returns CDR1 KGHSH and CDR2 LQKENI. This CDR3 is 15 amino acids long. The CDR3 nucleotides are TGTGCCAGCTCCCGGGGACAGGGGAACCGAGAGACCCAGTACTTC. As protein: CASSRGQGNRETQYF.

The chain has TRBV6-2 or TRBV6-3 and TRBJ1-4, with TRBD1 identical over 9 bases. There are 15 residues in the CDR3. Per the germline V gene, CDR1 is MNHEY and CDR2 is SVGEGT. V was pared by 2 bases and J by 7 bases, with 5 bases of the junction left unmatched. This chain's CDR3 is CASSYGTGLGEKLFF. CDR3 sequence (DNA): TGTGCCAGCAGTTACGGGACAGGGTTGGGTGAAAAACTGTTTTTT.

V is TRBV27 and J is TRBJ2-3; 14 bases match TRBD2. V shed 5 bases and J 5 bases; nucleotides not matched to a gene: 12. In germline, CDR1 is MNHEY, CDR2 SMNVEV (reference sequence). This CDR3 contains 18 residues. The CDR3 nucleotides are TGTGCCAGCAGTGAGAAAGGGGGACTAGCGGGAGTTGGAGATACGCAGTATTTT. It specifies CASSEKGGLAGVGDTQYF.

The CDR3 is CASSKGDRGPPTAFF. Written as DNA, the CDR3 is TGCGCCAGCAGCAAAGGGGACAGGGGGCCCCCGACGGCTTTCTTT. The chain recombines TRBV4-1 with TRBJ1-1; 12 bases are shared with TRBD1. Germline CDR1 is MGHRA and CDR2 is YSYEKL. Germline trimming cut 5 bases from V and 11 bases from J; bases unmatched to any gene: 12. This CDR3 is built from 15 residues.

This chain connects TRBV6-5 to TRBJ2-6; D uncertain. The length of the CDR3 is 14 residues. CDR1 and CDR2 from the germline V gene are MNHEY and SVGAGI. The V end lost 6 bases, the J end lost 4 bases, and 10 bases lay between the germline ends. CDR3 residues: CASRKGSGANVLTF. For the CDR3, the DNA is TGTGCCAGCAGAAAAGGCTCCGGGGCCAACGTCCTGACTTTC.

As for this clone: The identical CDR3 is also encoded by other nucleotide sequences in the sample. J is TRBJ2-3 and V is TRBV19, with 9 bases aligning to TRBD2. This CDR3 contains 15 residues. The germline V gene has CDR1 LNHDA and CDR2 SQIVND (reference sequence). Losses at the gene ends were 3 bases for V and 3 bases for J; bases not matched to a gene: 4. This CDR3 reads CASSILAGGTDTQYF. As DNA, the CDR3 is TGTGCCAGTAGTATTTTGGCGGGAGGGACAGATACGCAGTATTTT.

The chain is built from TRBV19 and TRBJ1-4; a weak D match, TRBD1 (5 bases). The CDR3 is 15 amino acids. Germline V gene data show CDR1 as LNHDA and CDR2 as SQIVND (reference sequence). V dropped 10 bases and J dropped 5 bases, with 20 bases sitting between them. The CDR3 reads CATRPRTGGNEKLFF. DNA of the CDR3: TGTGCCACACGCCCTCGCACCGGGGGGAATGAAAAACTGTTTTTT.

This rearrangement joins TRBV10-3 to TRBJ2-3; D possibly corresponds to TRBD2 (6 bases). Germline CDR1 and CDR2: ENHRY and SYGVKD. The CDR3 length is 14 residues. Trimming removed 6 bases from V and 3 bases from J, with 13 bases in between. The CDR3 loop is CAIRDGGLTDTQYF. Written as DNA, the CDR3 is TGTGCCATCAGGGATGGGGGGTTGACAGATACGCAGTATTTT.

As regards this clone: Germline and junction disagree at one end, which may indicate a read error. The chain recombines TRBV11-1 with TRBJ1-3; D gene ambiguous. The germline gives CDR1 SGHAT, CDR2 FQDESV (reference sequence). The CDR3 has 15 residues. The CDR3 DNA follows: TGTGCCAGCAGCCTAGCCGGAGTTACTGGAAACACCATATATTTT. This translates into CASSLAGVTGNTIYF. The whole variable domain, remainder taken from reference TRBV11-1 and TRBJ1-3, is EAEVAQSPRYKITEKSQAVAFWCDPISGHATLYWYRQILGQGPELLVQFQDESVVDDSQLPKDRFSAERLKGVDSTLKIQPAELGDSAMYLCASSLAGVTGNTIYFGEGSWLTVV.

CDR3 region: CASSKWTGLNTEAFF. CDR3 sequence (DNA): TGCGCCAGCAGCAAGTGGACAGGACTTAACACTGAAGCTTTCTTT. The chain joins TRBV5-1 to TRBJ1-1; 7 bases are a match to TRBD1. This CDR3 is built from 15 residues. Trimming cost V 4 bases and J 2 bases; bases outside gene matches: 8. Germline CDR1 reads SGHRS; CDR2 reads YFSETQ. Combining the CDR3 with reference TRBV5-1 and TRBJ1-1 gives the whole variable domain KAGVTQTPRYLIKTRGQQVTLSCSPISGHRSVSWYQQTPGQGLQFLFEYFSETQRNKGNFPGRFSGRQFSNSRSEMNVSTLELGDSALYLCASSKWTGLNTEAFFGQGTRLTVV.

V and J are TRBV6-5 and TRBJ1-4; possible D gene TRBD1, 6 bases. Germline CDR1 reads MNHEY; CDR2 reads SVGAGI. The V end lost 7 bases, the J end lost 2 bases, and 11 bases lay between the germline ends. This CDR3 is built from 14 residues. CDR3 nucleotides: TGTGCCAGCACGATGGGGGCGACTAATGAAAAACTGTTTTTT. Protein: CASTMGATNEKLFF.

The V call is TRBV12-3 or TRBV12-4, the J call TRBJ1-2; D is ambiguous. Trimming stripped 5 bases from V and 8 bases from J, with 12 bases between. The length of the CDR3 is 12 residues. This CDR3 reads CASSRSPWGYTF. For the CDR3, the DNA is TGTGCCAGCAGTAGAAGCCCGTGGGGCTACACCTTC.

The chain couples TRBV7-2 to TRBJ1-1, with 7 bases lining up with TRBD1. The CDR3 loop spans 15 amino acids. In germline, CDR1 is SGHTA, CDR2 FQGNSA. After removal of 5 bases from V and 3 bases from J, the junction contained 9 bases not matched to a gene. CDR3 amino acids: CASSPKTGVDTEAFF. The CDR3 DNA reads TGTGCCAGCAGCCCAAAAACAGGGGTCGACACTGAAGCTTTCTTT.

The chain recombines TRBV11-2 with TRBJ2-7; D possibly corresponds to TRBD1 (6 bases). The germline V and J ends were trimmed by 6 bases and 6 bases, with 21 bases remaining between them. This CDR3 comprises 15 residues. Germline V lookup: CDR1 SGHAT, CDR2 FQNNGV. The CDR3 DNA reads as TGTGCCAGCAGGTCAGAGGGGCCAACAGGGTTCGAGCAGTACTTC. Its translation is CASRSEGPTGFEQYF.

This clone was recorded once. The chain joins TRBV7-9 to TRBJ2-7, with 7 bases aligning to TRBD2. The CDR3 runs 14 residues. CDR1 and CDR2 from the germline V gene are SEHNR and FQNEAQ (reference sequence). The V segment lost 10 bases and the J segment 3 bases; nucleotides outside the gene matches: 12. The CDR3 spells CATGEGPILYEQYF. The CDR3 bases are TGTGCCACCGGGGAGGGCCCTATTCTCTACGAGCAGTACTTC.

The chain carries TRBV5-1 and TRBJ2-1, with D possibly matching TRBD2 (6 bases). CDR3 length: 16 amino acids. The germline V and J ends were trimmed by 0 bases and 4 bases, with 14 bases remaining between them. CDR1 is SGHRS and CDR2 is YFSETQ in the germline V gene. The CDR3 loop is CASSLAGREWYNEQFF. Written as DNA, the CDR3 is TGCGCCAGCAGCTTGGCCGGGCGGGAATGGTACAATGAGCAGTTCTTC.

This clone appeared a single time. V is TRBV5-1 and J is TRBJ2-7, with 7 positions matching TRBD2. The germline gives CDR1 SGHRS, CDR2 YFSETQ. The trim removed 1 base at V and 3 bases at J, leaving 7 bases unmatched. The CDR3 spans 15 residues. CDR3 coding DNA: TGCGCCAGCAGCTTGCTGGGCGGGAGCGTCTACGAGCAGTACTTC. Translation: CASSLLGGSVYEQYF.

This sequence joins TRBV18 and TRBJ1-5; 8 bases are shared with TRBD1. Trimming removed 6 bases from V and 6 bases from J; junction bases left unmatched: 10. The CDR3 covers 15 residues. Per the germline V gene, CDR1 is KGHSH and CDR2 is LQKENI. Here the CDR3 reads CASSPGTGGFQPQHF. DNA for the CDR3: TGTGCCAGCTCCCCCGGTACAGGGGGATTTCAGCCCCAGCATTTT.

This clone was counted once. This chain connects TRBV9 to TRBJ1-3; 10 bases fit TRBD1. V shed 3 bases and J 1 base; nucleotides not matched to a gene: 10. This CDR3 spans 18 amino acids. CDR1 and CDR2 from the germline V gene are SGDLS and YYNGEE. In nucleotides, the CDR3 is TGTGCCAGCAGCGCAGCGCGGGACAGGGGAAGATCTGGAAACACCATATATTTT. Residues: CASSAARDRGRSGNTIYF.